One and the same sample provided the 15 T cell receptor beta chains below, sequenced in a study of CD8+ T cells in alopecia areata. Extraction of RNA preceded its reverse transcription into cDNA, which served as the sequencing template. Profiled with immunoSEQ multiplex PCR; TCRdb holds only in-frame clones, not every one. The sample holds about 150,000 clones; around 50% are singletons and the top ten take around 6.6%. The sample was CD4+ T cells sorted from blood, taken at week 0. Receptors were obtained from a human donor with alopecia areata.

The chain joins TRBV5-1 to TRBJ1-6, with D possibly matching TRBD1 (6 bases). This CDR3 is 17 amino acids long. Between the trimmed V and J ends, which lost 3 bases and 0 bases, there was a span of 13 bases. Germline V gene data show CDR1 as SGHRS and CDR2 as YFSETQ. The CDR3 DNA is TGCGCCAGCAGCTCCGGCACAGGGAGCTCCTATAATTCACCCCTCCACTTT. Amino acids: CASSSGTGSSYNSPLHF.

This sequence joins TRBV30 and TRBJ2-7; no firm D call. V lost 0 bases, J lost 2 bases, and 11 bases lay in between. Germline CDR1 and CDR2: GTSNPN and SVGIG (reference sequence). This CDR3 contains 14 residues. The CDR3 is CAWSVAPGPYEQYF. The CDR3 DNA reads as TGTGCCTGGAGTGTAGCTCCTGGCCCCTACGAGCAGTACTTC.

This clone was counted only a few times. The CDR3 region is CASSLVLSDTQYF. As DNA, the CDR3 is TGCGCCAGCAGCTTGGTTTTATCAGATACGCAGTATTTT. The chain couples TRBV5-1 to TRBJ2-3; the D is unclear. The CDR3 totals 13 residues. The germline V and J ends were trimmed by 0 bases and 4 bases, with 6 bases remaining between them. Germline V gene lookup returns CDR1 SGHRS and CDR2 YFSETQ.

This clone was detected a few times. The chain combines TRBV4-2 with TRBJ1-1; the match to TRBD1 covers 7 bases. The CDR3 runs 15 residues. The germline gives CDR1 LGHNA, CDR2 YNFKEQ. After removal of 2 bases from V and 10 bases from J, the junction contained 13 bases not matched to a gene. The CDR3 DNA reads TGTGCCAGCAGCCAATCCCCTACAGGGGAAGGAATAGCTTTCTTT. It specifies CASSQSPTGEGIAFF.

The chain carries TRBV25-1 and TRBJ1-1; possibly TRBD1 for D (6 bases). Per germline, CDR1 MGHDK and CDR2 SYGVNS. This CDR3 is 15 amino acids long. Trimming pared 8 bases from V and 1 base from J, leaving 17 bases between. This CDR3 is CASGLGGLKNTEAFF. CDR3 in DNA: TGTGCCAGCGGCCTCGGGGGGCTGAAGAACACTGAAGCTTTCTTT.

This rearrangement joins TRBV29-1 to TRBJ2-3; weak D call: TRBD1 (5 bases). Trimming removed 1 base at V and 4 bases at J, with 15 bases between. The CDR3 covers 15 residues. Germline V gene sequence: CDR1 SQVTM, CDR2 ANQGSEA. The CDR3 nucleotides read TGCAGCGTTGAAGCCAACCCCTGGGGCGCAGATACGCAGTATTTT. It encodes CSVEANPWGADTQYF.

This rearrangement joins TRBV29-1 to TRBJ2-3, with D tentatively TRBD1 or TRBD2 (5 bases each). Germline V gene sequence: CDR1 SQVTM, CDR2 ANQGSEA. With 3 bases removed from V and 14 bases from J, the gap between germline ends came to 24 bases. This CDR3 is 14 amino acids long. CDR3 amino acids: CSVESGTALRVRYF. The CDR3 DNA follows: TGCAGCGTTGAGTCTGGGACGGCCTTGCGCGTTAGGTATTTT.

J is TRBJ1-2 and V is TRBV2; D ambiguous. V lost 5 bases and J lost 2, with 9 bases in between. The CDR3 covers 13 residues. Germline V CDR1 and CDR2: SNHLY, FYNNEI. CDR3 amino acids: CASSPGLNYGYTF. CDR3 sequence (DNA): TGTGCCAGCAGTCCGGGTCTGAACTATGGCTACACCTTC.

The chain combines TRBV30 with TRBJ2-7; tentatively, D is TRBD2 (6 bases). Trimming stripped 0 bases from V and 6 bases from J, with 12 bases between. The CDR3 is 13 amino acids. From germline, CDR1 is GTSNPN and CDR2 SVGIG (reference sequence). In DNA form, the CDR3 reads TGTGCCTGGAGTGTGGGGCCCGGGGGCGAGCAGTACTTC. Its protein product is CAWSVGPGGEQYF.

The chain recombines TRBV7-9 with TRBJ2-4, with D uncertain. CDR3 length: 17 amino acids. The germline CDR1 and CDR2 sequences are SEHNR and FQNEAQ (reference sequence). V lost 5 bases and J 0 bases, leaving 17 bases between the germline ends. The CDR3 region has the DNA TGTGCCAGCAGCACCCTAACAGTGGTTCTAGCCAAAAACATTCAGTACTTC. Protein sequence: CASSTLTVVLAKNIQYF.

The V call is TRBV29-1, the J call TRBJ1-2, with a possible D match to TRBD1 (6 bases). Germline CDR1 and CDR2: SQVTM and ANQGSEA. Trimming took 7 bases from V and 6 from J, leaving 12 bases between them. This CDR3 comprises 11 residues. CDR3 in amino acids: CSGRGGDGYTF. CDR3 nucleotides: TGCAGCGGACGGGGGGGCGATGGCTACACCTTC.

The chain couples TRBV18 to TRBJ1-2, with unresolved D. Germline CDR1 KGHSH, CDR2 LQKENI. Trimming took 0 bases from V and 5 from J, leaving 7 bases between them. This CDR3 comprises 13 residues. The CDR3 loop reads CASSPPGGYGYTF. CDR3 nucleotides: TGTGCCAGCTCACCACCAGGAGGGTATGGCTACACCTTC. The full variable domain, completed using reference TRBV18 and TRBJ1-2, is NAGVMQNPRHLVRRRGQEARLRCSPMKGHSHVYWYRQLPEEGLKFMVYLQKENIIDESGMPKERFSAEFPKEGPSILRIQQVVRGDSAAYFCASSPPGGYGYTFGSGTRLTVV.

This chain links TRBV7-2 with TRBJ1-5; D might be TRBD1 (5 bases). The CDR3 sequence is 14 residues long. Trimming left V 3 bases short and J 4 bases short, with 10 bases between. Germline V CDR1 and CDR2: SGHTA, FQGNSA. The DNA for the CDR3 is TGTGCCAGCAGCTTCATTGAGGGGAATCAGCCCCAGCATTTT. Amino acid sequence: CASSFIEGNQPQHF.

This clone turned up a few times. The chain combines TRBV29-1 with TRBJ2-4; 7 bases fit TRBD2. Germline V gene data show CDR1 as SQVTM and CDR2 as ANQGSEA. V dropped 7 bases and J dropped 6; count of bases not matched to a gene: 12. The CDR3 sequence is 14 residues long. The CDR3, as DNA: TGCAGCGCCAGCGGGGCCGTAGCGGCAAACATTCAGTACTTC. The encoded protein is CSASGAVAANIQYF.

The chain combines TRBV5-1 with TRBJ2-3, with TRBD2 matching over 9 bases. There are 15 residues in the CDR3. The V segment lost 3 bases and the J segment 2 bases; nucleotides outside the gene matches: 4. Germline V gene lookup returns CDR1 SGHRS and CDR2 YFSETQ. CDR3 protein: CASSSLAGDTDTQYF. DNA of the CDR3: TGCGCCAGCAGCTCGTTAGCGGGGGACACAGATACGCAGTATTTT.